The present entry profiles one TCR delta chain with its context. Its target is not known. This specimen comes from a study of Vδ1+ human thymocytes. Study observations and caveats: Thymic TRG and TRD repertoires appeared highly polyclonal.

The CDR3 totals 16 residues. The ends were cut back, 5 bases at V and 5 bases at J, with 21 bases in the middle. CDR1 and CDR2 from the germline V gene are TSWWSYY and QGS. RNA was extracted from the cells and then reverse transcribed. Pooled V-gene forward primers with one constant-region reverse primer generated the CDR3 amplicons by multiplex PCR. TCRdb redid the clone calls on the multiplex PCR reads with CATT. The sample carries about 25,000 delta-chain clones, 25% to 30% recorded once. The clonotype originates from a boy in the first two years of life who had congenital heart surgery. Sequences were obtained from Vdelta1+ gamma-delta thymocytes from the thymus. The subset is: FACS-sorted CD3+ TCRalphabeta- TCRVdelta1+ TCRVdelta2- thymocytes. J is TRDJ1 and V is TRDV1; D perhaps matches TRDD2 (5 bases). CDR3 sequence (DNA): TGTGCTCTTGGGACCTACCATTTTAAGTCCCGAGATAAACTCATCTTT. It yields the protein CALGTYHFKSRDKLIF.